These T cell receptor beta chains were read from a single sample in a study of control samples from healthy donors and cancer patients. Measured with immunoSEQ multiplex PCR; TCRdb has only the in-frame clones, and not every one. Here the sample spans about 21,000 clones, roughly 84% being singletons. The sequencing input was PBMCs. The receptors stem from a man aged 55 to 70 with colorectal cancer. Both conserved end residues are part of each CDR3. Fields, in order: D gene, J gene, clone size, V gene, CDR3 protein, CDR3 DNA. A D gene is named only where the DNA matches it firmly. The size of a clone is reported for some rows only, either as once, few or many, or as a class for expanded clones.

D: -; J: TRBJ2-1; size: -; V: TRBV7-4; CDR3: CASSLGGRNSSYNEQFF; DNA: TGTGCCAGCAGCTTAGGGGGGAGGAATTCCTCCTACAATGAGCAGTTCTTC
D: TRBD2; J: TRBJ2-3; size: -; V: TRBV18; CDR3: CASSPMTSGEFADTQYF; DNA: TGTGCCAGCTCACCCATGACTAGCGGGGAATTTGCAGATACGCAGTATTTT
D: -; J: TRBJ1-1; size: -; V: TRBV6-1; CDR3: CASSEDHRVTTEAFF; DNA: TGTGCCAGCAGTGAAGATCACAGGGTGACCACTGAAGCTTTCTTT
D: -; J: TRBJ1-5; size: -; V: TRBV6-5; CDR3: CASSQDNQPQHF; DNA: TGTGCCAGCAGTCAGGACAATCAGCCCCAGCATTTT
D: TRBD1; J: TRBJ2-1; size: -; V: TRBV19; CDR3: CASSIVQLGQGAGEQFF; DNA: TGTGCCAGTAGTATCGTCCAGTTGGGACAGGGGGCAGGTGAGCAGTTCTTC
D: -; J: TRBJ1-1; size: -; V: TRBV13; CDR3: CASSWTARGEAFF; DNA: TGTGCCAGCAGCTGGACAGCTAGGGGTGAAGCTTTCTTT
D: TRBD1; J: TRBJ2-3; size: -; V: TRBV29-1; CDR3: CSVIGTAQPDTQYF; DNA: TGCAGCGTCATAGGGACAGCCCAACCAGATACGCAGTATTTT
D: -; J: TRBJ1-1; size: once; V: TRBV5-5; CDR3: CASSLDGPNTEAFF; DNA: TGTGCCAGCAGCTTGGATGGTCCGAACACTGAAGCTTTCTTT
D: -; J: TRBJ1-3; size: -; V: TRBV5-4; CDR3: CASSLRGGGNTIYF; DNA: TGTGCCAGCAGCTTGCGGGGGGGTGGAAACACCATATATTTT
D: -; J: TRBJ2-1; size: -; V: TRBV5-1; CDR3: CASSSEGGASSYNEQFF; DNA: TGCGCCAGCAGCTCCGAGGGGGGGGCGAGCTCCTACAATGAGCAGTTCTTC
D: -; J: TRBJ1-1; size: -; V: TRBV27; CDR3: CASSFISGTEAFF; DNA: TGTGCCAGCAGTTTTATCTCGGGAACTGAAGCTTTCTTT
D: TRBD2; J: TRBJ2-1; size: -; V: TRBV5-4; CDR3: CASSPGTSGGAGNEQFF; DNA: TGTGCCAGCAGCCCGGGGACTAGCGGGGGGGCTGGGAATGAGCAGTTCTTC
D: -; J: TRBJ1-1; size: -; V: TRBV5-1; CDR3: CASSLNGGPNTEAFF; DNA: TGCGCCAGCAGCCTAAACGGGGGACCGAACACTGAAGCTTTCTTT
D: TRBD1; J: TRBJ1-6; size: -; V: TRBV18; CDR3: CASSQDRDNSPLHF; DNA: TGTGCCAGCTCACAGGACAGGGATAATTCACCCCTCCACTTT
D: TRBD1; J: TRBJ2-7; size: -; V: TRBV4-2; CDR3: CASSPPGQSFYEQYF; DNA: TGTGCCAGCAGTCCACCGGGACAGAGTTTCTACGAGCAGTACTTC
D: -; J: TRBJ1-2; size: once; V: TRBV7-9; CDR3: CASSVELGAGYDYGYTF; DNA: TGTGCCAGCAGCGTAGAACTCGGGGCAGGGTACGACTATGGCTACACCTTC
D: -; J: TRBJ1-2; size: -; V: TRBV7-2; CDR3: CASSSPTANYGYTF; DNA: TGTGCCAGCAGCTCTCCGACGGCTAACTATGGCTACACCTTC
D: -; J: TRBJ2-3; size: -; V: TRBV3-1/TRBV3-2; CDR3: CASSQDRGEVDTQYF; DNA: TGTGCCAGCAGCCAAGATCGGGGAGAGGTAGATACGCAGTATTTT
D: TRBD1; J: TRBJ2-6; size: -; V: TRBV5-1; CDR3: CASSLLQGAGANVLTF; DNA: TGCGCCAGCAGCTTACTCCAGGGGGCTGGGGCCAACGTCCTGACTTTC
D: TRBD2; J: TRBJ2-2; size: few; V: TRBV3-1/TRBV3-2; CDR3: CASSQGGTTGELFF; DNA: TGTGCCAGCAGCCAGGGGGGGACCACCGGGGAGCTGTTTTTT
D: -; J: TRBJ1-6; size: once; V: TRBV6-1; CDR3: CASSEFRTQVYNSPLHF; DNA: TGTGCCAGCAGTGAATTTCGGACTCAAGTCTATAATTCACCCCTCCACTTT
D: -; J: TRBJ1-2; size: -; V: TRBV14; CDR3: CASSQDPGVLTLNGYTF; DNA: TGTGCCAGCAGCCAAGATCCAGGGGTCCTTACACTCAATGGCTACACCTTC
D: -; J: TRBJ1-3; size: -; V: TRBV27; CDR3: CASSLKGNAGNTIYF; DNA: TGTGCCAGCAGTTTAAAGGGAAACGCTGGAAACACCATATATTTT
D: -; J: TRBJ1-2; size: -; V: TRBV11-2; CDR3: CASSVPGSLYGYTF; DNA: TGTGCCAGCAGCGTCCCAGGCTCCCTCTATGGCTACACCTTC
D: -; J: TRBJ2-5; size: -; V: TRBV2; CDR3: CASSVRDFQYF; DNA: TGTGCCAGCAGTGTCCGGGACTTCCAGTACTTC
D: -; J: TRBJ1-1; size: -; V: TRBV3-1/TRBV3-2; CDR3: CASSQPDGGRSGTEAFF; DNA: TGTGCCAGCAGCCAACCTGACGGGGGTCGGTCGGGCACTGAAGCTTTCTTT
D: -; J: TRBJ2-2; size: -; V: TRBV21-1; CDR3: CASSKDPCTNTGELFF; DNA: TGTGCCAGCAGCAAAGACCCGTGTACGAACACCGGGGAGCTGTTTTTT
D: -; J: TRBJ1-3; size: -; V: TRBV7-2; CDR3: CASSLGPGGSGNTIYF; DNA: TGTGCCAGCAGCTTAGGTCCGGGGGGGTCTGGAAACACCATATATTTT
D: TRBD1; J: TRBJ1-2; size: -; V: TRBV12-3/TRBV12-4; CDR3: CASRSGTGYGYTF; DNA: TGTGCCAGCAGGTCCGGGACAGGGTATGGCTACACCTTC
D: -; J: TRBJ2-1; size: -; V: TRBV9; CDR3: CASSLGLQGDEQFF; DNA: TGTGCCAGCAGCCTGGGACTCCAGGGCGATGAGCAGTTCTTC
D: TRBD1; J: TRBJ1-6; size: once; V: TRBV6-1; CDR3: CASSESVDRGFSPLHF; DNA: TGTGCCAGCAGTGAATCGGTAGACAGGGGGTTCTCACCCCTCCACTTT
D: TRBD2; J: TRBJ2-1; size: -; V: TRBV20-1; CDR3: CSAGGLAGGTYNEQFF; DNA: TGCAGTGCTGGTGGACTAGCGGGGGGAACCTACAATGAGCAGTTCTTC
D: TRBD1; J: TRBJ2-7; size: -; V: TRBV3-1/TRBV3-2; CDR3: CASSQRETGLEQYF; DNA: TGTGCCAGCAGCCAAAGAGAGACAGGGCTCGAGCAGTACTTC
D: -; J: TRBJ1-1; size: once; V: TRBV9; CDR3: CASSVDGAGAEAFF; DNA: TGTGCCAGCAGCGTAGACGGGGCGGGGGCTGAAGCTTTCTTT
D: -; J: TRBJ1-2; size: -; V: TRBV5-1; CDR3: CASSLEGVGDGYTF; DNA: TGCGCCAGCAGCTTGGAGGGGGTAGGGGATGGCTACACCTTC
D: TRBD2; J: TRBJ2-3; size: -; V: TRBV2; CDR3: CASSEGRGGYSDTQYF; DNA: TGTGCCAGCAGTGAAGGGCGGGGGGGCTACTCAGATACGCAGTATTTT
D: -; J: TRBJ2-3; size: -; V: TRBV7-8; CDR3: CASSLGLFDTQYF; DNA: TGTGCCAGCAGCTTAGGACTCTTCGATACGCAGTATTTT
D: TRBD1; J: TRBJ2-7; size: few; V: TRBV20-1; CDR3: CSAGQDYEQYF; DNA: TGCAGTGCTGGACAGGACTACGAGCAGTACTTC
D: -; J: TRBJ1-6; size: -; V: TRBV4-1; CDR3: CASSQDQGAPLHF; DNA: TGCGCCAGCAGCCAAGACCAGGGAGCACCCCTCCACTTT
D: -; J: TRBJ2-5; size: -; V: TRBV12-5; CDR3: CAGGTSRGEQETQYF; DNA: TGTGCTGGTGGCACCTCCCGCGGGGAACAAGAGACCCAGTACTTC
D: -; J: TRBJ1-1; size: -; V: TRBV18; CDR3: CASSLSRSGDTEAFF; DNA: TGTGCCAGCTCACTTTCCAGGTCGGGCGACACTGAAGCTTTCTTT
D: -; J: TRBJ1-1; size: few; V: TRBV2; CDR3: CASVVFTEAFF; DNA: TGTGCCAGCGTTGTCTTCACTGAAGCTTTCTTT
D: -; J: TRBJ1-1; size: once; V: TRBV5-1; CDR3: CASSDDRPMNTEAFF; DNA: TGCGCCAGCAGCGACGACAGACCTATGAACACTGAAGCTTTCTTT
D: -; J: TRBJ2-5; size: few; V: TRBV6-6; CDR3: CASSYPRDQETQYF; DNA: TGTGCCAGCAGCTACCCCAGGGACCAAGAGACCCAGTACTTC
D: TRBD2; J: TRBJ2-5; size: -; V: TRBV5-1; CDR3: CASKTWAGEETQYF; DNA: TGCGCCAGCAAAACTTGGGCGGGGGAAGAGACCCAGTACTTC
D: -; J: TRBJ2-3; size: -; V: TRBV6-6; CDR3: CASIIGGDSTDTQYF; DNA: TGTGCCAGCATCATAGGAGGGGATAGCACAGATACGCAGTATTTT
D: -; J: TRBJ1-2; size: -; V: TRBV2; CDR3: CASSEGGRGANYGYTF; DNA: TGTGCCAGCAGTGAAGGTGGTAGGGGTGCTAACTATGGCTACACCTTC
D: -; J: TRBJ1-1; size: once; V: TRBV5-1; CDR3: CASSEGGGNTEAFF; DNA: TGCGCCAGCAGCGAGGGGGGCGGGAACACTGAAGCTTTCTTT
D: -; J: TRBJ1-2; size: -; V: TRBV5-8; CDR3: CASSLGRGRNYGYTF; DNA: TGTGCCAGCAGCTTGGGACGGGGGCGGAACTATGGCTACACCTTC
D: -; J: TRBJ1-6; size: -; V: TRBV3-1/TRBV3-2; CDR3: CASSHLQTNSPLHF; DNA: TGTGCCAGCAGCCATCTACAGACTAATTCACCCCTCCACTTT
D: -; J: TRBJ2-3; size: -; V: TRBV5-5; CDR3: CASSDFTDTQYF; DNA: TGTGCCAGCAGCGACTTTACAGATACGCAGTATTTT
D: -; J: TRBJ1-2; size: -; V: TRBV11-2; CDR3: CASSQSRGIQGNYGYTF; DNA: TGTGCCAGCAGCCAATCGAGGGGTATACAGGGAAACTATGGCTACACCTTC
D: -; J: TRBJ1-2; size: -; V: TRBV4-1; CDR3: CASSQDGGQGYGYTF; DNA: TGCGCCAGCAGCCAAGATGGTGGTCAGGGATATGGCTACACCTTC
D: -; J: TRBJ1-3; size: -; V: TRBV14; CDR3: CASSKAVSGNTIYF; DNA: TGTGCCAGCAGCAAGGCAGTCTCTGGAAACACCATATATTTT
D: TRBD1; J: TRBJ2-6; size: -; V: TRBV13; CDR3: CASSLGLGQGYGFSSGANVLTF; DNA: TGTGCCAGCAGCTTAGGACTCGGACAGGGGTACGGGTTTAGCTCTGGGGCCAACGTCCTGACTTTC
D: -; J: TRBJ2-2; size: -; V: TRBV6-5; CDR3: CASSYQATGELFF; DNA: TGTGCCAGCAGTTACCAAGCTACCGGGGAGCTGTTTTTT